The 31 T cell receptor beta chains below come from one sample, sequenced in a study of regulatory T cells in long-lasting Graves disease. Libraries of TCR beta came from iRepertoire HTBI primers plus Arm-PCR of CDR3 regions. TCRdb independently ran MiXCR on the multiplex PCR reads; one entry per CDR3 protein. The profile shows around 320,000 distinct CDR3 sequences, over 15% of them singletons. Time point in this sample: newly diagnosed GD, antithyroid drugs for less than 3 months. PBMC RNA served as the TCR library source. The same sample was also studied in work on T cells in Graves' hyperthyroidism and ophthalmopathy.

This sample comprised peripheral blood mononuclear cells (PBMCs), obtained at new diagnosis, from a patient treated with antithyroid drugs. Every receptor here comes from a man in his forties with Graves disease.

This chain links TRBV10-3 with TRBJ1-2; unclear D gene. Germline V gene lookup returns CDR1 ENHRY and CDR2 SYGVKD. This CDR3 is built from 12 residues. Deletions cut 7 bases from V and 4 bases from J, with 10 bases between. The chain's CDR3 is CAIMALRYGYTF. The CDR3 DNA reads as TGTGCCATCATGGCATTACGCTATGGCTACACCTTC.

V is TRBV20-1 and J is TRBJ1-2; 8 bases match TRBD1. The CDR3 is made up of 16 amino acids. V gave up 6 bases and J gave up 5 bases; unmatched junction bases: 17. CDR1 and CDR2 (germline): DFQATT, SNEGSKA (reference sequence). Written as DNA, the CDR3 is TGCAGTGCCTACGGTACAGGGGGTCCCCCTATATATGGCTACACCTTC. Residues: CSAYGTGGPPIYGYTF.

This clonotype was picked up a small number of times. This rearrangement joins TRBV19 to TRBJ2-7; TRBD1 matches 9 bases. The CDR3 runs 15 residues. Germline V gene sequence: CDR1 LNHDA, CDR2 SQIVND (reference sequence). The V and J ends lost 6 bases and 7 bases, in that order; junction bases with no gene match: 13. The CDR3 DNA reads TGTGCCAGTAGAGAAGCCGGGACAGGGAGACGGGAGCAGTACTTC. Amino acids: CASREAGTGRREQYF.

This chain links TRBV5-6 with TRBJ1-2; a possible D gene is TRBD1 (5 bases). The CDR3 is made up of 14 amino acids. V was trimmed by 0 bases and J by 8 bases, leaving 14 bases between them. Germline CDR1 SGHDT, CDR2 YYEEEE. The CDR3 bases are TGTGCCAGCAGCTTGGTGACAGAACCACTAGGCTACACCTTC. Translating gives CASSLVTEPLGYTF.

This clonotype was seen repeatedly, ten times or more. A read error may account for a junction end that differs from germline. The CDR3 nucleotides are TGTGCCAGCAGCCCTGTTGGGGGGAAGGTAGCGAGGACAGATACGCAGTATTTT. Translation gives CASSPVGGKVARTDTQYF. This chain links TRBV5-1 with TRBJ2-3, with TRBD2 as a possible D gene (6 bases). The germline CDR1 and CDR2 sequences are SGHRS and YFSETQ. The length of the CDR3 is 18 residues. The whole variable domain, remainder taken from reference TRBV5-1 and TRBJ2-3, is KAGVTQTPRYLIKTRGQQVTLSCSPISGHRSVSWYQQTPGQGLQFLFEYFSETQRNKGNFPGRFSGRQFSNSRSEMNVSTLELGDSALYLCASSPVGGKVARTDTQYFGPGTRLTVL.

This clonotype was seen a few times. V and J are TRBV5-5 and TRBJ1-4, with a possible D match to TRBD1 (5 bases). Germline values: CDR1 SGHKS, CDR2 YYEKEE (reference sequence). The CDR3 runs 14 residues. V lost 4 bases and J lost 6, with 13 bases in between. In nucleotides, the CDR3 is TGTGCCAGCAGCCAGCGGGGGGACGATGAAAAACTGTTTTTT. This codes for CASSQRGDDEKLFF.

This clonotype was seen many times. V usage is TRBV6-4 and J usage is TRBJ2-3, with 10 positions matching TRBD2. Germline V CDR1 and CDR2: MRHNA, SNTAGT. The CDR3 is made up of 15 amino acids. V lost 3 bases and J lost 2; bases outside the gene matches: 2. CDR3 sequence (DNA): TGTGCCAGCAGTGAAAGCGGGGGGGCCACAGATACGCAGTATTTT. It yields the protein CASSESGGATDTQYF.

There are a few counts of this clonotype. A clone one base away is much larger, so this may be a read error. This chain uses TRBV6-2 or TRBV6-3 with TRBJ2-7, with 9 bases that match TRBD1. The CDR3 loop spans 17 amino acids. CDR1 and CDR2 (germline): MNHEY, SVGEGT. After removal of 5 bases from V and 7 bases from J, the junction contained 18 bases not matched to a gene. The CDR3 protein is CASSDSPGGQGGNEQYF. CDR3 DNA: TGTGCCAGCAGTGACAGCCCAGGGGGACAGGGAGGCAATGAGCAGTACTTC.

This chain uses TRBV4-2 with TRBJ2-7; D possibly corresponds to TRBD2 (6 bases). Germline values: CDR1 LGHNA, CDR2 YNFKEQ. The V gene lost 2 bases and the J gene lost 2 bases, with 13 bases spanning the gap. CDR3 length: 15 amino acids. DNA of the CDR3: TGTGCCAGCAGCCAAAGGGAGGATAACGCCTACGAGCAGTACTTC. Residues: CASSQREDNAYEQYF.

There are a few counts of this clonotype. This chain uses TRBV5-6 with TRBJ1-3; D gene uncertain. V lost 0 bases and J lost 0, with 10 bases in between. This CDR3 region has 16 residues. Germline CDR1 and CDR2: SGHDT and YYEEEE. The CDR3, as DNA: TGTGCCAGCAGCTTGGGCCCGACGCACTCTGGAAACACCATATATTTT. This gives the protein CASSLGPTHSGNTIYF. The variable domain in full, with the rest retrieved from reference TRBV5-6 and TRBJ1-3, is DAGVTQSPTHLIKTRGQQVTLRCSPKSGHDTVSWYQQALGQGPQFIFQYYEEEERQRGNFPDRFSGHQFPNYSSELNVNALLLGDSALYLCASSLGPTHSGNTIYFGEGSWLTVV.

This clonotype was observed many times. V usage is TRBV18 and J usage is TRBJ2-1; D remains unclear. The CDR3 covers 15 residues. The V and J ends lost 3 bases and 0 bases respectively, with 9 bases between them. The germline gives CDR1 KGHSH, CDR2 LQKENI. The CDR3 here is CASSPYTSSYNEQFF. The CDR3 nucleotides are TGTGCCAGCTCACCGTACACGAGCTCCTACAATGAGCAGTTCTTC.

The genes are TRBV6-2 or TRBV6-3 and TRBJ2-6; D might be TRBD1 (6 bases). The germline gives CDR1 MNHEY, CDR2 SVGEGT. The length of the CDR3 is 15 residues. The ends were cut back, 8 bases at V and 0 bases at J, with 11 bases in the middle. This CDR3 reads CASGRGHSGANVLTF. In DNA, the CDR3 is TGTGCCAGCGGCAGGGGCCACTCTGGGGCCAACGTCCTGACTTTC.

This clonotype was picked up a small number of times. The J gene is TRBJ1-5, the V gene TRBV6-1, with 9 bases matching TRBD1. This CDR3 region has 16 residues. After removal of 0 bases from V and 3 bases from J, the junction contained 3 bases not matched to a gene. Per germline, CDR1 MNHNS and CDR2 SASEGT. Written as DNA, the CDR3 is TGTGCCAGCAGTGAAGCATGGACAGGGGTCAATCAGCCCCAGCATTTT. Its protein product is CASSEAWTGVNQPQHF.

This clonotype was seen only a few times. The rearrangement joins TRBV5-1 to TRBJ1-1; a weak D match, TRBD1 (6 bases). V gave up 0 bases and J gave up 6 bases, with 15 bases separating them. The CDR3 covers 15 residues. Germline V CDR1 and CDR2: SGHRS, YFSETQ. For the CDR3, the DNA is TGCGCCAGCAGCTTGGTTCGGGGGCTACCCTCTGAAGCTTTCTTT. It specifies CASSLVRGLPSEAFF.

This clonotype has ten or more counts. V gene TRBV7-9 combines with J gene TRBJ1-4; no definite D call. V was pared by 1 base and J by 8 bases, with 8 bases between. Germline V gives CDR1 SEHNR, CDR2 FQNEAQ (reference sequence). The CDR3 extends over 13 amino acids. CDR3 DNA: TGTGCCAGCAGCTTAGGGGTCGAGGAAAAACTGTTTTTT. It is translated as CASSLGVEEKLFF.

Regarding this clonotype: The likely explanation is a read error, given a far larger clone one base away. This rearrangement joins TRBV5-8 to TRBJ2-5; weak D call: TRBD1 (6 bases). V was cut by 4 bases and J by 3 bases, with 13 bases left in between. This CDR3 region has 14 residues. Per the germline V gene, CDR1 is SGHTS and CDR2 is YDEGEE. This CDR3 reads CASSRWTEEETQYF. CDR3 in DNA: TGTGCCAGCAGCCGCTGGACAGAGGAAGAGACCCAGTACTTC.

This clonotype was counted ten times or more. The chain recombines TRBV20-1 with TRBJ2-7; D gene uncertain. The CDR3 contains 14 residues. With 5 bases removed from V and 0 bases from J, the gap between germline ends came to 14 bases. Germline V CDR1 and CDR2: DFQATT, SNEGSKA (reference sequence). CDR3 amino acids: CSASLDTYSYEQYF. In nucleotides, the CDR3 is TGCAGTGCTTCACTCGACACCTACTCCTACGAGCAGTACTTC.

This clonotype was seen many times. The chain recombines TRBV28 with TRBJ2-7; D is unclear. Per germline, CDR1 MDHEN and CDR2 SYDVKM. The V gene lost 6 bases and the J gene lost 4 bases, with 7 bases spanning the gap. This CDR3 region has 11 residues. The CDR3 DNA reads TGTGCCAGCAGCAAACCTTACGAGCAGTACTTC. Residues: CASSKPYEQYF.

The chain carries TRBV2 and TRBJ1-5, with TRBD1 matching 10 bases. This CDR3 is built from 16 residues. CDR1 is SNHLY, CDR2 FYNNEI, per germline. V dropped 3 bases and J dropped 8; count of bases not matched to a gene: 10. The CDR3 nucleotides are TGTGCCAGCAGTGAGGGGGACAGGGGCCCTTTGGAGCCCCAGCATTTT. Protein sequence: CASSEGDRGPLEPQHF.

The CDR3: CASRSGGGTEAFF. CDR3 DNA sequence: TGTGCCAGCAGGTCAGGGGGGGGCACTGAAGCTTTCTTT. The chain has TRBV28 and TRBJ1-1; 7 bases fit TRBD1. Germline V gene data show CDR1 as MDHEN and CDR2 as SYDVKM. The CDR3 runs to 13 residues. J was trimmed by 4 bases and V by 6 bases; bases with no gene match: 5.

This clonotype was counted at least ten times. The chain uses TRBV24-1 and TRBJ2-7; perhaps TRBD2 as D (6 bases). This CDR3 comprises 16 residues. Trimming shortened V by 4 bases and J by 8 bases, and 23 bases separated the two germline ends. Germline V CDR1 and CDR2: KGHDR, SFDVKD. CDR3 residues: CATSDPSRARGKKQYF. The CDR3 coding sequence is TGTGCCACCAGTGACCCCTCAAGGGCTCGGGGGAAGAAGCAGTACTTC.

This clonotype was counted between two and nine times. This chain connects TRBV5-5 to TRBJ1-1, with a weak D call TRBD1 (6 bases). V lost 6 bases to trimming and J lost 0 bases, with 12 bases between them. Germline CDR1 SGHKS, CDR2 YYEKEE (reference sequence). The CDR3 loop spans 14 amino acids. The CDR3 DNA is TGTGCCAGCACCAGGACAGTCATGAACACTGAAGCTTTCTTT. It is translated as CASTRTVMNTEAFF. The entire variable domain, with the rest obtained from reference TRBV5-5 and TRBJ1-1, is as follows: DAGVTQSPTHLIKTRGQQVTLRCSPISGHKSVSWYQQVLGQGPQFIFQYYEKEERGRGNFPDRFSARQFPNYSSELNVNALLLGDSALYLCASTRTVMNTEAFFGQGTRLTVV.

The V gene is TRBV7-9, the J gene TRBJ2-4; no clear D. Looked up from germline, CDR1 is SEHNR and CDR2 is FQNEAQ (reference sequence). The ends were cut back, 1 base at V and 11 bases at J, with 9 bases in the middle. This CDR3 region has 12 residues. Here the CDR3 DNA reads TGTGCCAGCAGCTTAGATGCCCGGGTTCAGTACTTC. Its protein is CASSLDARVQYF.

This clonotype has a count of ten or more. The V and J genes are TRBV6-1 and TRBJ2-1; a possible D gene is TRBD2 (7 bases). Trimming stripped 2 bases from V and 0 bases from J, with 11 bases between. Germline CDR1 MNHNS, CDR2 SASEGT. The CDR3 is made up of 16 amino acids. CDR3 sequence: CASSESAGASYNEQFF. Here the CDR3 DNA reads TGTGCCAGCAGTGAATCGGCGGGGGCCTCCTACAATGAGCAGTTCTTC.

This clonotype was counted many times. The V gene is TRBV7-3, the J gene TRBJ2-5, with D hard to call. The germline gives CDR1 SGHTA, CDR2 FQGTGA. CDR3 size: 15 residues. V lost 1 base to trimming and J lost 5 bases, with 14 bases between them. The CDR3 loop is CASSLIAAPRETQYF. The CDR3 nucleotides read TGTGCCAGCAGCTTAATCGCTGCCCCACGGGAGACCCAGTACTTC.

This clonotype showed up many times. V is TRBV2 and J is TRBJ1-2, with D maybe TRBD1 (5 bases). CDR1 and CDR2 from the germline V gene are SNHLY and FYNNEI. The CDR3 sequence is 14 residues long. V was cut by 7 bases and J by 4 bases, with 16 bases left in between. This CDR3 reads CASKLQGRGYGYTF. CDR3 DNA sequence: TGTGCCAGCAAGCTTCAGGGTAGAGGCTATGGCTACACCTTC.

This clonotype has only a few counts. The chain links TRBV12-3 or TRBV12-4 to TRBJ1-5; D unclear. The V gene lost 3 bases and the J gene lost 6 bases, with 9 bases spanning the gap. The CDR3 has 13 residues. CDR3: CASSLSGSQPQHF. Written as DNA, the CDR3 is TGTGCCAGCAGTTTGTCGGGGAGTCAGCCCCAGCATTTT.

The chain couples TRBV3-1 to TRBJ2-2; D remains unclear. The germline gives CDR1 LGHDT, CDR2 YNNKEL (reference sequence). This CDR3 is built from 13 residues. Trimming stripped 2 bases from V and 3 bases from J, with 4 bases between. The CDR3 sequence: CASSQYYTGELFF. CDR3 in DNA: TGTGCCAGCAGCCAATACTACACCGGGGAGCTGTTTTTT.

The gene calls are TRBV6-1 and TRBJ2-5, with D tentatively TRBD1 (6 bases). V gave up 10 bases and J gave up 1 base, with 16 bases separating them. Germline V CDR1 and CDR2: MNHNS, SASEGT. This CDR3 has 14 amino acids. DNA for the CDR3: TGTGCCACCGGAGGACAGACCGTCCAAGAGACCCAGTACTTC. It yields the protein CATGGQTVQETQYF.

This clonotype occurred a few times. V is TRBV5-1 and J is TRBJ2-7; D might be TRBD2 (6 bases). V lost 4 bases and J 2 bases, leaving 16 bases between the germline ends. Looked up from germline, CDR1 is SGHRS and CDR2 is YFSETQ. CDR3 length: 15 amino acids. CDR3 DNA sequence: TGCGCCAGCAGCCCCAAGGTGGGGGGAACCTACGAGCAGTACTTC. It yields the protein CASSPKVGGTYEQYF.

The CDR3 DNA sequence: TGTGCCAGCAGCCAAGATAACCCTAACTATGGCTACACCTTC. Amino acid sequence: CASSQDNPNYGYTF. J is TRBJ1-2 and V is TRBV4-2; D gene unclear. V lost 0 bases to trimming and J lost 0 bases, with 5 bases between them. The germline gives CDR1 LGHNA, CDR2 YNFKEQ. CDR3 size: 14 residues.